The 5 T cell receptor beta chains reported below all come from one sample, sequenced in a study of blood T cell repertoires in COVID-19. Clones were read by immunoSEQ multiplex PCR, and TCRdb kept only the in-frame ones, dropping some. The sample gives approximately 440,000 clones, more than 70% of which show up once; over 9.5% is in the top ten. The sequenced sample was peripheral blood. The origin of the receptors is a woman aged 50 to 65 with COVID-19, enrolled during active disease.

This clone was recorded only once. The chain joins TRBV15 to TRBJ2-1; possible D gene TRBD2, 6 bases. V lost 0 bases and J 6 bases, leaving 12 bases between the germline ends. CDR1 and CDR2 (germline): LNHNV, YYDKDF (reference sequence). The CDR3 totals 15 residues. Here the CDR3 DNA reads TGTGCCACCAGCAGAGACTCCGGGACTTTCAATGAGCAGTTCTTC. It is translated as CATSRDSGTFNEQFF.

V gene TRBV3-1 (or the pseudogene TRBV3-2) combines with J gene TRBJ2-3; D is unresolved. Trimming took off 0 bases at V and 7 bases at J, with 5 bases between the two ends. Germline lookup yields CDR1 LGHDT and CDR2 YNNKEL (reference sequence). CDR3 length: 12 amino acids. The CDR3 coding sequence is TGTGCCAGCAGCCAAGAAACAAATACGCAGTATTTT. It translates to CASSQETNTQYF.

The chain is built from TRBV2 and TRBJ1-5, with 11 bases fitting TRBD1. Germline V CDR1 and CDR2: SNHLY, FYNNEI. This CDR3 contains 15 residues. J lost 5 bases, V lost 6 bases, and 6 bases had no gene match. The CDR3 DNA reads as TGTGCCAGCAGACCCGGGACAGGGGGGGATCAGCCCCAGCATTTT. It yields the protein CASRPGTGGDQPQHF.

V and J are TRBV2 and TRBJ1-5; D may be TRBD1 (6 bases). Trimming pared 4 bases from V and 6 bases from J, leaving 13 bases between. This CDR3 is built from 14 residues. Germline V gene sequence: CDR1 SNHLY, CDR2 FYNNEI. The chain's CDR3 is CASSAQTGGQPQHF. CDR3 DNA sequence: TGTGCCAGCAGTGCCCAGACAGGCGGTCAGCCCCAGCATTTT.

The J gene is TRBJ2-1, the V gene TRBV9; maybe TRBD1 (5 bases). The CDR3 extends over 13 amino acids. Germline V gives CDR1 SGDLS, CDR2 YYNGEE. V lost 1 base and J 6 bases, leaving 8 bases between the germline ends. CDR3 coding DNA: TGTGCCAGCAGCGTATCAGGGATCAATGAGCAGTTCTTC. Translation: CASSVSGINEQFF.